This T cell receptor (beta chain) was retrieved from a study of control samples from healthy donors and cancer patients. Using immunoSEQ multiplex PCR, the repertoire was profiled, and TCRdb retains in-frame clones only, with some absent. The sample has about 48,000 clones; 93% are singletons. The CDR3 is made up of 18 amino acids. V dropped 5 bases and J dropped 0; count of bases not matched to a gene: 13. Germline V gives CDR1 MGHRA, CDR2 YSYEKL. Specimen: PBMCs. The sequence was obtained from a woman aged 45-65 years with head and neck cancer. V and J are TRBV4-1 and TRBJ2-1; 7 bases match TRBD1. CDR3: CASSVTGASASSYNEQFF. CDR3 coding DNA: TGCGCCAGCAGCGTAACAGGGGCGTCGGCGAGCTCCTACAATGAGCAGTTCTTC.